One and the same sample provided the 5 T cell receptor beta chains below, sequenced in a study of blood T cell repertoires in COVID-19. Sequenced by immunoSEQ multiplex PCR; TCRdb stores in-frame clones only, minus some. The table includes around 620,000 clones, about 87% detected once. Sequenced input: peripheral blood. The receptors derive from a woman between 18 and 29 years old with acute or convalescent COVID-19.

This chain uses TRBV19 with TRBJ1-5; TRBD1 is a possible D gene (6 bases). Trimming pared 11 bases from V and 0 bases from J, leaving 14 bases between. Germline values: CDR1 LNHDA, CDR2 SQIVND (reference sequence). The CDR3 is 14 residues long. CDR3 residues: CAARGGDSNQPQHF. CDR3 bases: TGTGCCGCTAGGGGGGGGGATAGCAATCAGCCCCAGCATTTT.

The chain's CDR3 is CASSLDGSSYNSPLHF. For the CDR3, the DNA is TGTGCCAGCAGCTTGGATGGGAGCTCCTATAATTCACCCCTCCACTTT. The chain combines TRBV5-4 with TRBJ1-6; D remains unclear. This CDR3 has 16 amino acids. Germline assignment: CDR1 SGHNT and CDR2 YYREEE (reference sequence). Trimming took off 0 bases at V and 0 bases at J, with 7 bases between the two ends.

V gene TRBV7-2 combines with J gene TRBJ1-2, with 10 bases identical to TRBD1. With V trimmed by 3 bases and J by 8 bases, 15 bases remained unmatched. CDR3 size: 17 residues. CDR1 is SGHTA, CDR2 FQGNSA, per germline. The CDR3 reads CASSLTPGQGFLWGYTF. The CDR3 DNA is TGTGCCAGCAGCTTGACCCCGGGACAGGGGTTTCTTTGGGGCTACACCTTC.

This chain links TRBV18 with TRBJ2-1, with 8 bases that match TRBD1. In germline, CDR1 is KGHSH, CDR2 LQKENI. CDR3 length: 15 amino acids. Unmatched junction bases numbered 2, after V lost 2 bases and J lost 2 bases. CDR3 in amino acids: CASSPRTGPYNEQFF. The CDR3 DNA reads as TGTGCCAGCTCACCAAGGACAGGGCCCTACAATGAGCAGTTCTTC.

This clone appeared a single time. The chain couples TRBV7-9 to TRBJ2-1; 7 nucleotides agree with TRBD1. This CDR3 is built from 15 residues. V lost 3 bases and J lost 8; bases outside the gene matches: 10. Germline V CDR1 and CDR2: SEHNR, FQNEAQ (reference sequence). The CDR3 protein is CASSFGQGDEDEQFF. In DNA form, the CDR3 reads TGTGCCAGCAGCTTTGGCCAGGGGGACGAGGATGAGCAGTTCTTC. The full variable domain, with the rest looked up from reference TRBV7-9 and TRBJ2-1, is DTGVSQNPRHKITKRGQNVTFRCDPISEHNRLYWYRQTLGQGPEFLTYFQNEAQLEKSRLLSDRFSAERPKGSFSTLEIQRTEQGDSAMYLCASSFGQGDEDEQFFGPGTRLTVL.